The rows below give T cell receptor beta chains drawn from one sample of a study of blood T cells in healthy people across ages. MiXCR was run by TCRdb on the 5' RACE reads, yielding one entry per CDR3 protein. The sample has hundreds of thousands of distinct CDR3 sequences, roughly 41% seen once. Sequencing used blood. Receptors were obtained from an elderly man in good health. CDR3s include the opening cysteine and the closing phenylalanine or tryptophan. Each record gives: V gene, clone size, CDR3 protein. For some rows the clone size is stated as once, few or many, or as a class when expanded; others skip it.

V: TRBV6-6; size: few; CDR3: CASSSPQTGRQETQYF
V: TRBV5-1; size: few; CDR3: CASSLDGNQRMDTQYF
V: TRBV7-2; size: NA; CDR3: CASSDRTSGGWETQYF
V: TRBV7-2; size: few; CDR3: CASRLPTAGGGSPLHF
V: TRBV24-1; size: few; CDR3: CATSDPPGAGGQETQYF
V: TRBV20-1; size: NA; CDR3: CSARDAGGKIAEAFF
V: TRBV20-1; size: few; CDR3: CSASRQGAGWTEAFF
V: TRBV7-9; size: many; CDR3: CASSLAPRLAGNEQFF
V: TRBV28; size: NA; CDR3: CASSLRGITEAFF
V: TRBV20-1; size: few; CDR3: CSARLGLEQFF
V: TRBV29-1; size: many; CDR3: CSVEGHRPTDTQYF
V: TRBV28; size: many; CDR3: CASSLYETQYF
V: TRBV7-9; size: many; CDR3: CASSSRQNSPLHF
V: TRBV5-1; size: NA; CDR3: CASSLDPNNEQYF
V: TRBV29-1; size: many; CDR3: CSGTSDRGKETQYF
V: TRBV2; size: NA; CDR3: CASSEATAFGTQYF
V: TRBV27; size: few; CDR3: CAARSTLSTDTQYF
V: TRBV20-1; size: NA; CDR3: CSANPGREGYTF
V: TRBV5-1; size: NA; CDR3: CASSFLADSTDTQYF
V: TRBV7-8; size: once; CDR3: CASSLTSGRVDEQYF
V: TRBV20-1; size: NA; CDR3: CSARDQGGTLRPQHF
V: TRBV7-7; size: NA; CDR3: CASSLVEEGGEQFF
V: TRBV11-3; size: NA; CDR3: CASSSGTPYNEQFF
V: TRBV6-5; size: few; CDR3: CASIPQGRINEQFF
V: TRBV29-1; size: few; CDR3: CSGTGAYQETQYF
V: TRBV4-3; size: NA; CDR3: CASSHGAGSTDTQYF
V: TRBV7-2; size: NA; CDR3: CASSPSLTGGTEAFF
V: TRBV20-1; size: NA; CDR3: CSATLSGRAQETQYF
V: TRBV15; size: once; CDR3: CATSRGGGAARGIQYF
V: TRBV7-2; size: few; CDR3: CASSSRRGSTDTQYF
V: TRBV6-2/TRBV6-3; size: NA; CDR3: CASSYLSSMLSEQYF
V: TRBV20-1; size: few; CDR3: CSARRDRANYGYTF
V: TRBV5-4; size: few; CDR3: CASSKRTGGLLYNEQFF
V: TRBV30; size: few; CDR3: CAWSVEGMGQFF
V: TRBV2; size: NA; CDR3: CAGPSSGVHNEQFF
V: TRBV7-3; size: once; CDR3: CASSPRRGETQYF
V: TRBV4-3; size: many; CDR3: CASSRQGGNSPLHF
V: TRBV6-5; size: many; CDR3: CASSYPGGEETQYF
V: TRBV7-2; size: NA; CDR3: CASSPGQVNYGCTF
V: TRBV7-2; size: few; CDR3: CASSLGVGANVLTF
V: TRBV24-1; size: many; CDR3: CATGDRLAVGNEQFF
V: TRBV3-1; size: NA; CDR3: CASSPGLPLGTEAFF
V: TRBV6-2/TRBV6-3; size: NA; CDR3: CASRILAAEQYF
V: TRBV14; size: NA; CDR3: CASSQRVFSSTDTQYF
V: TRBV20-1; size: NA; CDR3: CSALPTSWLTYEQYF
V: TRBV6-1; size: NA; CDR3: CASSDRQGLETQYF
V: TRBV6-1; size: NA; CDR3: CASSENVAGVETQYF
V: TRBV6-2/TRBV6-3; size: few; CDR3: CASSYSGPYEQYF
V: TRBV3-1; size: NA; CDR3: CASSLSRTGGYEQYF
V: TRBV4-2; size: NA; CDR3: CASSQSQVAKNIQYF
V: TRBV7-9; size: once; CDR3: CASSPQGPTGAPEAFF
V: TRBV12-3/TRBV12-4; size: NA; CDR3: CASSLEYGTTNNEQYF
V: TRBV4-1; size: few; CDR3: CASSRIETGVGEQYF
V: TRBV7-2; size: few; CDR3: CASSLGDSSIRLLHF
V: TRBV6-2/TRBV6-3; size: NA; CDR3: CASRVAGDNEQYF